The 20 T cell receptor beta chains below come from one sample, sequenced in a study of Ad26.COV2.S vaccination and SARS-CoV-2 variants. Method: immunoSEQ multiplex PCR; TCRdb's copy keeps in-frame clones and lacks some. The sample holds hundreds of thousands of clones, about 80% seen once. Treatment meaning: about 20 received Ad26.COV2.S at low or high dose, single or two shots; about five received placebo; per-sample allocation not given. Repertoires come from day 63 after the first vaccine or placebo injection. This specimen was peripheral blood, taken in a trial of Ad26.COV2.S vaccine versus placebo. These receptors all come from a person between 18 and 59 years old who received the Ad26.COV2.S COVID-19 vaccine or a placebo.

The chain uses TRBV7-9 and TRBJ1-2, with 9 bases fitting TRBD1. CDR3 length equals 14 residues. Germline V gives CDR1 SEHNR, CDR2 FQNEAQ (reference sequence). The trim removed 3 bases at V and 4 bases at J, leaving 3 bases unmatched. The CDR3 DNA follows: TGTGCCAGCAGCTTGGGGACAGGGTTCTATGGCTACACCTTC. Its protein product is CASSLGTGFYGYTF.

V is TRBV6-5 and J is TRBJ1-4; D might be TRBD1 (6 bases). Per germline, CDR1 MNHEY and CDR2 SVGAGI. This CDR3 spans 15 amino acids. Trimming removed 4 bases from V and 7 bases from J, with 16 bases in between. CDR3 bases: TGTGCCAGCAGTTCCCTCTCCAGGGGTACTGAAAAACTGTTTTTT. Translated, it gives CASSSLSRGTEKLFF.

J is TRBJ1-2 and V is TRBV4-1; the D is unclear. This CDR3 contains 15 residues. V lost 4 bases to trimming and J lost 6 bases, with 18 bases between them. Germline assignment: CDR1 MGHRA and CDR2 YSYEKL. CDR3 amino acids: CASSPLGGGSHGYTF. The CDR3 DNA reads TGCGCCAGCAGCCCCTTGGGCGGAGGGTCGCATGGCTACACCTTC.

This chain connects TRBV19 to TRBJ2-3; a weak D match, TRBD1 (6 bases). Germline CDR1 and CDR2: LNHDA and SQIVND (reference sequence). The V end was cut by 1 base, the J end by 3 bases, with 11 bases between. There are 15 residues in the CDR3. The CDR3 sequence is CASSIVGGGTDTQYF. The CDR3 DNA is TGTGCCAGTAGTATAGTTGGGGGCGGGACAGATACGCAGTATTTT. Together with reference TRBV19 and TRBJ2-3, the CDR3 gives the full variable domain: DGGITQSPKYLFRKEGQNVTLSCEQNLNHDAMYWYRQDPGQGLRLIYYSQIVNDFQKGDIAEGYSVSREKKESFPLTVTSAQKNPTAFYLCASSIVGGGTDTQYFGPGTRLTVL.

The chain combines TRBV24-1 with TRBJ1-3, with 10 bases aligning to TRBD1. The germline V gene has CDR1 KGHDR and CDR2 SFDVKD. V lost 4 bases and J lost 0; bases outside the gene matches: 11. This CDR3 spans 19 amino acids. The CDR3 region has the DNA TGTGCCACCAGTGAGGGGACAGGGGCAGGTGGACTCTCTGGAAACACCATATATTTT. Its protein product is CATSEGTGAGGLSGNTIYF.

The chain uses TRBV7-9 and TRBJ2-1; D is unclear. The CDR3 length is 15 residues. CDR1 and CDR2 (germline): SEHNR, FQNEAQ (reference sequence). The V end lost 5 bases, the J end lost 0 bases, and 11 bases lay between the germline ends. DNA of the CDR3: TGTGCCAGCAGCCCATCCGCGAGCTCCTACAATGAGCAGTTCTTC. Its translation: CASSPSASSYNEQFF.

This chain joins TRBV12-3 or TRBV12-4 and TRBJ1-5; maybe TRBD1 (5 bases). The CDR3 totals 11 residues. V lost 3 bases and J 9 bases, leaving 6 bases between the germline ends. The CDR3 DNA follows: TGTGCCAGCAGTTTGGGGGGGCCCCAGCATTTT. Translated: CASSLGGPQHF.

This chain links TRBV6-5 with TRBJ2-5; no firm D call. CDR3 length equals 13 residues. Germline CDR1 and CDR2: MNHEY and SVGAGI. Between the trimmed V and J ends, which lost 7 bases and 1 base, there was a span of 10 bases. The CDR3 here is CASNSLFQETQYF. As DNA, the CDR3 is TGTGCCAGCAACAGCCTATTCCAAGAGACCCAGTACTTC.

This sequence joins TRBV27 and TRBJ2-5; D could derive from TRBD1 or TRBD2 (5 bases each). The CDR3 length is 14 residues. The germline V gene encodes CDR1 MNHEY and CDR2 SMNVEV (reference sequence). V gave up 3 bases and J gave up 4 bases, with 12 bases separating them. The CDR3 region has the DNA TGTGCCAGCAGTTTCGGGACCGCCCCAGAGACCCAGTACTTC. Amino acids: CASSFGTAPETQYF.

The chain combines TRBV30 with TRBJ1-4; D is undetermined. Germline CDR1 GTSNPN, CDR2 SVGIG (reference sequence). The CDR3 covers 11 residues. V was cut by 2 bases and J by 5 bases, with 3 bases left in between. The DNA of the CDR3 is TGTGCCTGGAGTCAAAATGAAAAACTGTTTTTT. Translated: CAWSQNEKLFF.

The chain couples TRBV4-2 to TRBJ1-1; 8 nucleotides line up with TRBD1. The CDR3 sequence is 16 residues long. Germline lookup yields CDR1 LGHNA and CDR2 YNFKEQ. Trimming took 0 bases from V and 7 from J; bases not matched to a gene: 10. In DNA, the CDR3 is TGTGCCAGCAGCCAAGAGGCCGAGGGACAGGAGTTTGAAGCTTTCTTT. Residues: CASSQEAEGQEFEAFF.

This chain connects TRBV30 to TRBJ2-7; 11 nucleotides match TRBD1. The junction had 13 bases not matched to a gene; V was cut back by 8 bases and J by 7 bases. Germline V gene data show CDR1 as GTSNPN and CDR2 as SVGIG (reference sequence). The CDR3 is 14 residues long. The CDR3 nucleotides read TGTGCCCAACGGACAGGGGGCGTGATTGGGGAGCAGTACTTC. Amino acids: CAQRTGGVIGEQYF.

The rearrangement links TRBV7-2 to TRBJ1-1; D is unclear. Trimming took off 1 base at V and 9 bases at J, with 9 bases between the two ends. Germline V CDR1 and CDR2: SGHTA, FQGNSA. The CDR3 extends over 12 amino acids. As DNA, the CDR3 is TGTGCCAGCAGCTTAGTTGGGTTTAAAGCTTTCTTT. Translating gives CASSLVGFKAFF.

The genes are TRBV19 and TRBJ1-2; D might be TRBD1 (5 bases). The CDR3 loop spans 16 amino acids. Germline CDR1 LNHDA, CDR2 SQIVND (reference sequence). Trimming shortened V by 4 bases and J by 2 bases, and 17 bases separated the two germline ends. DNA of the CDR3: TGTGCCAGTAGTAGTCCCTCCAGGCAGGGCAACTATGGCTACACCTTC. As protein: CASSSPSRQGNYGYTF.

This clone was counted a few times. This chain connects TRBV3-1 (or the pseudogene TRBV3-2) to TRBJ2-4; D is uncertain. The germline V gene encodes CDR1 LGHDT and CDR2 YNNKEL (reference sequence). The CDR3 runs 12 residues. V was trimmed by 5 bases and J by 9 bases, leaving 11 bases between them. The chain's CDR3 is CASSGRLGIQYF. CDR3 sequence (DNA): TGTGCCAGCAGCGGACGACTGGGCATTCAGTACTTC.

The CDR3 loop is CASSRVRGLSLAETSTDTQYF. CDR3 coding DNA: TGTGCCAGCAGCCGGGTTAGGGGACTCTCTCTAGCGGAGACTAGCACAGATACGCAGTATTTT. The chain employs TRBV4-2 and TRBJ2-3; 7 nucleotides agree with TRBD2. CDR1 LGHNA and CDR2 YNFKEQ come from the germline V gene. This CDR3 has 21 amino acids. The V gene end was trimmed by 4 bases and the J gene end by 0 bases; junction bases not matched to a gene: 22.

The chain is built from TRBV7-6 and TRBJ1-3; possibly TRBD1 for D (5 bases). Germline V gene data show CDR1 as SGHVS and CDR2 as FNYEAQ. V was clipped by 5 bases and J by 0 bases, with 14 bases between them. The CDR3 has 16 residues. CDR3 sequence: CASSKYTQGSGNTIYF. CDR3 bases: TGTGCCAGCAGCAAATACACCCAGGGCTCTGGAAACACCATATATTTT. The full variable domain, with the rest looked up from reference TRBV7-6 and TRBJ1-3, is GAGVSQSPRYKVTKRGQDVALRCDPISGHVSLYWYRQALGQGPEFLTYFNYEAQQDKSGLPNDRFSAERPEGSISTLTIQRTEQRDSAMYRCASSKYTQGSGNTIYFGEGSWLTVV.

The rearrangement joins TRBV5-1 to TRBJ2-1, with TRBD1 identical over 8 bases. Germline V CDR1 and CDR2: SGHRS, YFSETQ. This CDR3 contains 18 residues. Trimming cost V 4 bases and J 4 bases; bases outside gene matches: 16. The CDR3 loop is CASSPEDRAGGAYNEQFF. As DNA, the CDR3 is TGCGCCAGCAGCCCAGAGGACAGGGCCGGCGGGGCTTACAATGAGCAGTTCTTC.

In nucleotides, the CDR3 is TGTGCCTGGAACCGATTAGGGCCTCGCTACGAGCAGTACTTC. It yields the protein CAWNRLGPRYEQYF. The V and J genes are TRBV30 and TRBJ2-7; no clear D. The V gene lost 4 bases and the J gene lost 3 bases, with 16 bases spanning the gap. CDR3 length: 14 amino acids. Germline V CDR1 and CDR2: GTSNPN, SVGIG (reference sequence).

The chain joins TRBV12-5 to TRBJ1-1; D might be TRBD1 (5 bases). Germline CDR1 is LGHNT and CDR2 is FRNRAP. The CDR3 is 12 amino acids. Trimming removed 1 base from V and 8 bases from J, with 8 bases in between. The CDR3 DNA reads TGTGCTAGTGGTTTGGGCAGGGCCGAAGCTTTCTTT. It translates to CASGLGRAEAFF.